These 20 T cell receptor beta chains originate from one sample sequenced in a study of T-cell memory formation after mild COVID-19. TCRdb re-called the 5' RACE reads with MiXCR, one entry per CDR3 protein. The sample shows some 600,000 distinct CDR3 sequences, about 18% of them seen only once. The sequenced sample was PBMCs or a T cell subset sorted from them (not recorded which). These receptor sequences come from an adult woman who had mild COVID-19 (a few samples of this study predate the infection). Cell type and time point are not known.

The chain employs TRBV6-6 and TRBJ2-1; 9 bases are a match to TRBD1. The J segment lost 3 bases and the V segment lost 4 bases, leaving 10 bases of the junction unmatched. CDR1 is MNHNY and CDR2 is SVGAGI in the germline V gene (reference sequence). This CDR3 has 17 residues. This CDR3 is CASSSLTGGAGYNEQFF. DNA for the CDR3: TGTGCCAGCAGTTCATTAACAGGGGGCGCTGGCTACAATGAGCAGTTCTTC.

The gene calls are TRBV13 and TRBJ2-3; TRBD2 is a possible D gene (5 bases). The germline V and J ends were trimmed by 5 bases and 0 bases, with 12 bases remaining between them. CDR3 length: 15 amino acids. Germline V lookup: CDR1 PRHDT, CDR2 FYEKMQ (reference sequence). CDR3 loop: CASSATSASTDTQYF. The DNA for the CDR3 is TGTGCCAGCAGCGCCACTAGTGCAAGCACAGATACGCAGTATTTT.

The chain links TRBV10-3 to TRBJ2-1; 7 bases match TRBD2. CDR1 and CDR2 from the germline V gene are ENHRY and SYGVKD. CDR3 size: 14 residues. Trimming at V came to 11 bases and at J to 7 bases, leaving 14 bases not matched to a gene. CDR3 coding DNA: TGTGCCTCCCGTCCGGCGGGAGTGGGTAATGAGCAGTTCTTC. It yields the protein CASRPAGVGNEQFF.

The V gene is TRBV3-1, the J gene TRBJ2-7; a weak D match, TRBD1 (9 bases). The CDR3 has 15 amino acids. The germline V and J ends were trimmed by 4 bases and 4 bases, with 17 bases remaining between them. Germline assignment: CDR1 LGHDT and CDR2 YNNKEL (reference sequence). Here the CDR3 DNA reads TGTGCCAGCAGCCGCGGGGGGACAGGGTATTACGAGCAGTACTTC. It specifies CASSRGGTGYYEQYF.

DNA of the CDR3: TGCAGTGCTAGTTTGGAGGGGCTATACTATGGCTACACCTTC. Protein product: CSASLEGLYYGYTF. The chain carries TRBV20-1 and TRBJ1-2; D possibly corresponds to TRBD1 (5 bases). CDR1 is DFQATT, CDR2 SNEGSKA, per germline (reference sequence). The CDR3 sequence is 14 residues long. V was trimmed by 3 bases and J by 3 bases, leaving 14 bases between them.

In DNA, the CDR3 is TGTGCCAGCAGTGCCAGGGTTGGACAGCCCCAGCATTTT. This codes for CASSARVGQPQHF. The rearrangement joins TRBV6-1 to TRBJ1-5, with a possible D match to TRBD1 (5 bases). This CDR3 is 13 amino acids long. Germline-derived CDR1 and CDR2 are MNHNS and SASEGT. The V end lost 4 bases, the J end lost 7 bases, and 11 bases lay between the germline ends.

The chain couples TRBV6-5 to TRBJ1-5; no firm D call. The CDR3 sequence is 13 residues long. Germline-derived CDR1 and CDR2 are MNHEY and SVGAGI. V lost 2 bases and J lost 2, with 4 bases in between. As DNA, the CDR3 is TGTGCCAGCAGTTACGCCGGCAATCAGCCCCAGCATTTT. Translation: CASSYAGNQPQHF.

The rearrangement joins TRBV3-2 to TRBJ2-2; the D call TRBD2 from the table was never checked on the DNA. TRBV3-2 is flagged as a pseudogene. The CDR3 sequence is 17 residues long. Here the CDR3 reads CASSPPYSSGRPGELFF. Written as DNA, the CDR3 is TGTGCCAGCAGTCCCCCGTACTCTAGCGGGAGACCCGGGGAGCTGTTTTTT.

V gene TRBV7-2 combines with J gene TRBJ2-3; D possibly matches TRBD1 or TRBD2 (5 bases each). The CDR3 has 15 residues. V lost 5 bases, J lost 4 bases, and 16 bases lay in between. CDR1 SGHTA and CDR2 FQGNSA come from the germline V gene. The CDR3 DNA is TGTGCCAGCAGCGCGGGCCCGCAGGGTCCAGATACGCAGTATTTT. Encoded protein: CASSAGPQGPDTQYF.

This clonotype was counted only a few times. This chain links TRBV7-3 with TRBJ2-7, with TRBD1 as a possible D gene (6 bases). CDR1 SGHTA and CDR2 FQGTGA come from the germline V gene. V lost 3 bases and J lost 6, with 15 bases in between. CDR3 length: 14 amino acids. In nucleotides, the CDR3 is TGTGCCAGCAGCTTCCTGTTACAGGGAGCCGAGCAGTACTTC. Amino acids: CASSFLLQGAEQYF.

This chain uses TRBV9 with TRBJ2-2; TRBD2 matches 9 bases. This CDR3 region has 18 residues. V trimming: 4 bases; J trimming: 5 bases; junction bases outside the gene matches: 15. Germline values: CDR1 SGDLS, CDR2 YYNGEE. CDR3 bases: TGTGCCAGCAGCCCCCCGGCCGGTAGCGGGAGCGCAACCGGGGAGCTGTTTTTT. Protein product: CASSPPAGSGSATGELFF.

V and J are TRBV7-2 and TRBJ1-2; 10 bases map to TRBD1. Trimming took 5 bases from V and 1 from J; bases not matched to a gene: 10. Germline V gene sequence: CDR1 SGHTA, CDR2 FQGNSA. The CDR3 is made up of 17 amino acids. The CDR3 loop is CASSGRSGTGVNYGYTF. CDR3 in DNA: TGTGCCAGCAGCGGGAGGTCCGGGACAGGGGTTAACTATGGCTACACCTTC.

V gene TRBV7-2 combines with J gene TRBJ2-1; unclear D gene. The V end was cut by 4 bases, the J end by 3 bases, with 19 bases between. Germline lookup yields CDR1 SGHTA and CDR2 FQGNSA. The CDR3 sequence is 17 residues long. DNA for the CDR3: TGTGCCAGCAGCTCTTTTGTGGCTGACAAACGCTACAATGAGCAGTTCTTC. It encodes CASSSFVADKRYNEQFF.

On this clonotype: A much larger clonotype is one base distant, so this may be a read error. V is TRBV15 and J is TRBJ1-2; D is ambiguous. In germline, CDR1 is LNHNV, CDR2 YYDKDF (reference sequence). This CDR3 is built from 13 residues. The CDR3 DNA reads TGTGTCACCAGCAGGAGCAGCTACTATGGCTACACCTTC. Amino acid sequence: CVTSRSSYYGYTF.

This clonotype came up many times. The V call is TRBV11-1, the J call TRBJ2-1, with 8 bases fitting TRBD2. The trim removed 5 bases at V and 5 bases at J, leaving 11 bases unmatched. Germline V gives CDR1 SGHAT, CDR2 FQDESV (reference sequence). The length of the CDR3 is 16 residues. CDR3 nucleotide sequence: TGTGCCAGCAGCCGAGGGGGTAATAGCGGGAACAATGAGCAGTTCTTC. This encodes CASSRGGNSGNNEQFF.

J is TRBJ2-1 and V is TRBV20-1, with D tentatively TRBD2 (5 bases). The CDR3 sequence is 16 residues long. V lost 0 bases and J 4 bases, leaving 16 bases between the germline ends. Germline loops: CDR1 DFQATT, CDR2 SNEGSKA (reference sequence). The CDR3 DNA reads as TGCAGTGCTAGAGATCGGAGGACCTTTGGTTACAATGAGCAGTTCTTC. Protein: CSARDRRTFGYNEQFF.

The chain carries TRBV7-8 and TRBJ2-2, with 10 bases that match TRBD1. The CDR3 loop spans 16 amino acids. V was pared by 1 base and J by 4 bases, with 3 bases of the junction left unmatched. Germline lookup yields CDR1 SGHVS and CDR2 FQNEAQ. In DNA form, the CDR3 reads TGTGCCAGCAGCTTAGTGCGGGACAGGGGCACCGGGGAGCTGTTTTTT. This translates into CASSLVRDRGTGELFF.

J is TRBJ2-3 and V is TRBV7-2; TRBD2 aligns across 14 bases. Germline trimming cut 0 bases from V and 2 bases from J; bases unmatched to any gene: 7. Germline lookup yields CDR1 SGHTA and CDR2 FQGNSA. CDR3 size: 19 residues. CDR3 amino acids: CASSLAPGLAGDPTDTQYF. DNA of the CDR3: TGTGCCAGCAGCTTAGCCCCGGGACTAGCGGGAGACCCCACAGATACGCAGTATTTT.

This clonotype was counted many times. The genes are TRBV20-1 and TRBJ1-2, with D unclear. The CDR3 spans 11 residues. The germline V gene encodes CDR1 DFQATT and CDR2 SNEGSKA (reference sequence). The ends were cut back, 3 bases at V and 7 bases at J, with 9 bases in the middle. CDR3: CSASGNSGYTF. The CDR3 coding sequence is TGCAGTGCTAGCGGGAACAGTGGCTACACCTTC.

The V gene is TRBV7-7, the J gene TRBJ2-1, with a possible D match to TRBD2 (6 bases). Germline CDR1 is SSHAT and CDR2 is FNYEAQ (reference sequence). CDR3 length equals 15 residues. Trimming stripped 1 base from V and 3 bases from J, with 10 bases between. The CDR3 DNA sequence: TGTGCCAGCAGCTTAGACGGGGGACTCTACAATGAGCAGTTCTTC. It codes for CASSLDGGLYNEQFF. Filled out from reference TRBV7-7 and TRBJ2-1, the complete variable domain reads GAGVSQSPRYKVTKRGQDVTLRCDPISSHATLYWYQQALGQGPEFLTYFNYEAQPDKSGLPSDRFSAERPEGSISTLTIQRTEQRDSAMYRCASSLDGGLYNEQFFGPGTRLTVL.